Following are 13 T cell receptor beta chains from one sample sequenced in a study of radiation and T cells in renal cell carcinoma. This table comes from immunoSEQ multiplex PCR, and its TCRdb copy is limited to in-frame clones, with some not included. The sample lists 85,000 to 100,000 clones, approximately 86% occurring once. Noted time point: baseline pretreatment blood. Treatment noted: 15 Gy SBRT to primary tumor, nephrectomy 4 weeks later. The source was blood, collected from a patient whose treatment included radiotherapy and nephrectomy. The receptor set was obtained from a man aged 45-60 years with renal cell carcinoma.

This sequence joins TRBV5-1 and TRBJ2-6; TRBD1 aligns across 7 bases. V shed 0 bases, J shed 0 bases, and the junction held 9 bases outside the gene matches. Germline CDR1 reads SGHRS; CDR2 reads YFSETQ. The CDR3 spans 19 residues. The CDR3 protein is CASSLDVRGPGSGANVLTF. In DNA, the CDR3 is TGCGCCAGCAGCTTGGACGTAAGGGGGCCGGGCTCTGGGGCCAACGTCCTGACTTTC.

The V and J genes are TRBV6-1 and TRBJ2-1; D might be TRBD1 or TRBD2, each matching 5 bases. This CDR3 spans 15 amino acids. Germline V gene lookup returns CDR1 MNHNS and CDR2 SASEGT. The V and J ends lost 5 bases and 7 bases respectively, with 18 bases between them. The DNA for the CDR3 is TGTGCCAGCAGTTCCGGGACCCTCATGTTTAATGAGCAGTTCTTC. Its protein is CASSSGTLMFNEQFF.

The V call is TRBV28, the J call TRBJ2-7; D call uncertain. Trimming stripped 2 bases from V and 6 bases from J, with 17 bases between. The CDR3 loop spans 15 amino acids. CDR1 is MDHEN, CDR2 SYDVKM, per germline. The CDR3 nucleotides are TGTGCCAGCAGTTTACGTCTGCCCTCCCGCGGCGAGCAGTACTTC. Translated: CASSLRLPSRGEQYF.

This rearrangement joins TRBV5-4 to TRBJ2-6; no clear D. V lost 2 bases to trimming and J lost 0 bases, with 9 bases between them. Germline loops: CDR1 SGHNT, CDR2 YYREEE (reference sequence). The CDR3 spans 16 residues. Written as DNA, the CDR3 is TGTGCCAGCAGCTTCGGATCAGCCTCTGGGGCCAACGTCCTGACTTTC. Translation gives CASSFGSASGANVLTF.

V gene TRBV4-1 combines with J gene TRBJ2-2; D uncertain. V was clipped by 3 bases and J by 1 base, with 12 bases between them. The CDR3 extends over 16 amino acids. Germline V gives CDR1 MGHRA, CDR2 YSYEKL. CDR3 in amino acids: CASSQGSVRNTGELFF. For the CDR3, the DNA is TGCGCCAGCAGCCAGGGTTCAGTTAGGAACACCGGGGAGCTGTTTTTT.

This clone was picked up a small number of times. The chain links TRBV18 to TRBJ1-5; D is ambiguous. The CDR3 is 14 residues long. V lost 2 bases to trimming and J lost 4 bases, with 9 bases between them. CDR1 and CDR2 from the germline V gene are KGHSH and LQKENI. The CDR3 protein is CASSPEDPNQPQHF. The CDR3 DNA follows: TGTGCCAGCTCACCAGAGGATCCTAATCAGCCCCAGCATTTT.

V gene TRBV6-6 combines with J gene TRBJ1-1; D unresolved. This CDR3 has 13 residues. The germline V gene encodes CDR1 MNHNY and CDR2 SVGAGI (reference sequence). V was cut by 10 bases and J by 3 bases, with 15 bases left in between. The CDR3 loop reads CATRAVRDTEAFF. The CDR3 DNA reads TGTGCCACCCGGGCCGTGAGGGACACTGAAGCTTTCTTT.

The J gene is TRBJ1-2, the V gene TRBV7-9, with no clear D. This CDR3 spans 14 amino acids. Germline V lookup: CDR1 SEHNR, CDR2 FQNEAQ (reference sequence). V was clipped by 5 bases and J by 8 bases, with 18 bases between them. The CDR3: CASSPWALKGGYTF. In DNA, the CDR3 is TGTGCCAGCAGCCCGTGGGCCCTTAAAGGGGGCTACACCTTC.

The rearrangement joins TRBV5-5 to TRBJ2-7; 7 bases fit TRBD2. CDR1 and CDR2 from the germline V gene are SGHKS and YYEKEE (reference sequence). The CDR3 contains 12 residues. The trim removed 4 bases at V and 2 bases at J, leaving 0 bases unmatched. CDR3 in amino acids: CASSGGAYEQYF. The CDR3 coding sequence is TGTGCCAGCAGCGGGGGGGCCTACGAGCAGTACTTC.

This clone showed up many times. The chain is built from TRBV29-1 and TRBJ2-7; 7 bases are a match to TRBD2. This CDR3 is built from 12 residues. Losses at the gene ends were 7 bases for V and 9 bases for J; bases not matched to a gene: 12. Germline V gene lookup returns CDR1 SQVTM and CDR2 ANQGSEA. CDR3 residues: CSAGPAGSGQYF. The CDR3 DNA reads TGCAGCGCCGGTCCAGCGGGGAGCGGGCAGTACTTC.

V gene TRBV7-2 combines with J gene TRBJ1-2; no clear D. CDR1 is SGHTA and CDR2 is FQGNSA in the germline V gene. The V gene lost 5 bases and the J gene lost 8 bases, with 18 bases spanning the gap. This CDR3 comprises 14 residues. CDR3 DNA sequence: TGTGCCAGCAGCCCGACCGGGCCCCAGAGAGGCTACACCTTC. It is translated as CASSPTGPQRGYTF. The full variable domain, completed using reference TRBV7-2 and TRBJ1-2, is GAGVSQSPSNKVTEKGKDVELRCDPISGHTALYWYRQSLGQGLEFLIYFQGNSAPDKSGLPSDRFSAERTGGSVSTLTIQRTQQEDSAVYLCASSPTGPQRGYTFGSGTRLTVV.

This chain uses TRBV11-3 with TRBJ2-3; D call uncertain. Trimming cost V 0 bases and J 4 bases, with 5 bases left between them. Germline V gene sequence: CDR1 SGHNT, CDR2 YENEEA. The CDR3 extends over 13 amino acids. The CDR3 sequence is CASSLDPPDTQYF. As DNA, the CDR3 is TGTGCCAGCAGCTTAGACCCCCCAGATACGCAGTATTTT.

Written as DNA, the CDR3 is TGTGCCAGCAGAAAAGGCGGGGGGAGCTCCTACAATGAGCAGTTCTTC. As protein: CASRKGGGSSYNEQFF. The chain is built from TRBV7-2 and TRBJ2-1, with 8 positions matching TRBD2. There are 16 residues in the CDR3. The germline gives CDR1 SGHTA, CDR2 FQGNSA. Trimming cost V 6 bases and J 0 bases; bases outside gene matches: 7.